A single sample is the source of the 21 T cell receptor beta chains below, sequenced in a study of blood T cell repertoires in COVID-19. The method was immunoSEQ multiplex PCR; TCRdb's version includes in-frame clones alone and lacks a portion of them. The data contain approximately 12,000 clones, approximately 80% of them seen just once; the ten biggest clones take up around 3.7%. Sequenced: peripheral blood. The receptor set was obtained from a woman in her sixties or seventies with acute or convalescent COVID-19.

The CDR3 sequence: CASSAGPGQGMYEQYF. CDR3 DNA: TGTGCCAGCAGCGCAGGGCCGGGACAGGGGATGTACGAGCAGTACTTC. The genes are TRBV9 and TRBJ2-7; 10 bases line up with TRBD1. Unmatched junction bases numbered 10, after V lost 3 bases and J lost 4 bases. The germline gives CDR1 SGDLS, CDR2 YYNGEE. This CDR3 region has 16 residues.

V gene TRBV5-1 combines with J gene TRBJ1-6; TRBD1 might be the D (6 bases). V was shortened by 4 bases and J by 10 bases, with 24 bases between the two germline ends. The CDR3 spans 17 residues. Germline assignment: CDR1 SGHRS and CDR2 YFSETQ. CDR3 DNA: TGCGCCAGCAGCCCAAACTCGGGACACGGGAAGGGATCACCCCTCCACTTT. Protein sequence: CASSPNSGHGKGSPLHF.

This clone was picked up one time. V and J are TRBV11-2 and TRBJ2-2; D is perhaps TRBD1 (6 bases). The CDR3 spans 13 residues. Germline V CDR1 and CDR2: SGHAT, FQNNGV. The ends were cut back, 10 bases at V and 4 bases at J, with 13 bases in the middle. Here the CDR3 reads CATVTGATGELFF. The DNA for the CDR3 is TGTGCCACCGTGACAGGAGCCACCGGGGAGCTGTTTTTT.

The chain joins TRBV2 to TRBJ1-5, with a possible D match to TRBD1 (6 bases). Germline lookup yields CDR1 SNHLY and CDR2 FYNNEI. CDR3 length: 15 residues. V lost 8 bases to trimming and J lost 2 bases, with 16 bases between them. The CDR3 loop is CASSQGRLGNQPQHF. DNA of the CDR3: TGTGCCAGCTCACAGGGACGTTTGGGCAATCAGCCCCAGCATTTT.

The rearrangement uses TRBV2 and TRBJ2-1; TRBD2 aligns across 10 bases. Trimming removed 3 bases from V and 3 bases from J; junction bases left unmatched: 2. CDR1 and CDR2 (germline): SNHLY, FYNNEI. The CDR3 has 15 amino acids. Here the CDR3 DNA reads TGTGCCAGCAGTGAGGAGCGGGGGGGCTACAATGAGCAGTTCTTC. Its protein is CASSEERGGYNEQFF.

The chain recombines TRBV5-1 with TRBJ2-3; no definite D call. The length of the CDR3 is 14 residues. Germline V gene sequence: CDR1 SGHRS, CDR2 YFSETQ. V gave up 1 base and J gave up 5 bases, with 11 bases separating them. The CDR3 spells CASSLKLLGDTQYF. DNA of the CDR3: TGCGCCAGCAGCTTGAAACTTCTCGGAGATACGCAGTATTTT.

This chain connects TRBV7-9 to TRBJ2-2; 10 bases are a match to TRBD1. Germline-derived CDR1 and CDR2 are SEHNR and FQNEAQ (reference sequence). The CDR3 covers 16 residues. The trim removed 3 bases at V and 5 bases at J, leaving 6 bases unmatched. The CDR3 region is CASSFYRDRGTGELFF. For the CDR3, the DNA is TGTGCCAGCAGCTTCTACCGGGACAGGGGAACCGGGGAGCTGTTTTTT.

This rearrangement joins TRBV5-4 to TRBJ1-2; 8 bases match TRBD1. This CDR3 has 13 residues. V lost 4 bases to trimming and J lost 7 bases; unmatched junction nucleotides: 6. Germline values: CDR1 SGHNT, CDR2 YYREEE (reference sequence). CDR3 sequence: CASSQTGVLGYTF. The CDR3 DNA reads as TGTGCCAGCAGCCAGACAGGGGTTCTTGGCTACACCTTC.

The V gene is TRBV6-5, the J gene TRBJ2-7, with a possible D match to TRBD1 (6 bases). Trimming pared 7 bases from V and 3 bases from J, leaving 16 bases between. CDR3 length equals 14 residues. Germline-derived CDR1 and CDR2 are MNHEY and SVGAGI. The CDR3 protein is CASKLNRAFYEQYF. The CDR3 DNA reads as TGTGCCAGCAAATTAAACAGGGCCTTCTACGAGCAGTACTTC.

Only a few counts were recorded for this clone. J is TRBJ1-2 and V is TRBV28; weak D call: TRBD1 (5 bases). CDR1 and CDR2 (germline): MDHEN, SYDVKM. V was shortened by 8 bases and J by 4 bases, with 20 bases between the two germline ends. The CDR3 runs to 15 residues. CDR3 coding DNA: TGTGCCAGCGGGGGAGGGGCCACCGACCTCTATGGCTACACCTTC. It yields the protein CASGGGATDLYGYTF.

This chain links TRBV10-3 with TRBJ2-7, with 9 positions matching TRBD1. Germline V gene lookup returns CDR1 ENHRY and CDR2 SYGVKD. This CDR3 is 16 amino acids long. V was pared by 5 bases and J by 3 bases, with 11 bases of the junction left unmatched. Written as DNA, the CDR3 is TGTGCCATCAGTTCCGGGGTGGGGGACAGGGTCTACGAGCAGTACTTC. This sequence encodes CAISSGVGDRVYEQYF.

The chain carries TRBV9 and TRBJ2-5; TRBD1 agrees at 7 bases. The CDR3 is 14 residues long. V shed 4 bases and J 5 bases; nucleotides not matched to a gene: 8. Germline-derived CDR1 and CDR2 are SGDLS and YYNGEE. The CDR3 bases are TGTGCCAGCAGCACCCCCTCCAGGGGGGAGACCCAGTACTTC. Translation: CASSTPSRGETQYF.

In its sample, this clone was seen a few times. Different DNA sequences within this sample yield the same CDR3. The V and J genes are TRBV3-1 (or the pseudogene TRBV3-2) and TRBJ2-1, with D maybe TRBD1 (5 bases). Germline CDR1 is LGHDT and CDR2 is YNNKEL (reference sequence). Trimming removed 1 base at V and 9 bases at J, with 13 bases between. This CDR3 spans 14 amino acids. Written as DNA, the CDR3 is TGTGCCAGCAGCCAAGCTCAGGGTAGGGGTGAGCAGTTCTTC. This translates into CASSQAQGRGEQFF.

The chain joins TRBV5-4 to TRBJ1-2; 7 bases are a match to TRBD1. CDR1 and CDR2 from the germline V gene are SGHNT and YYREEE (reference sequence). The length of the CDR3 is 13 residues. With V trimmed by 4 bases and J by 5 bases, 5 bases remained unmatched. The CDR3 sequence: CASSTDREYGYTF. CDR3 coding DNA: TGTGCCAGCAGCACCGACAGGGAGTATGGCTACACCTTC. Combining the CDR3 with reference TRBV5-4 and TRBJ1-2 gives the whole variable domain ETGVTQSPTHLIKTRGQQVTLRCSSQSGHNTVSWYQQALGQGPQFIFQYYREEENGRGNFPPRFSGLQFPNYSSELNVNALELDDSALYLCASSTDREYGYTFGSGTRLTVV.

The chain has TRBV4-1 and TRBJ1-3; D is unresolved. This CDR3 is built from 16 residues. Trimming took 0 bases from V and 2 from J, leaving 11 bases between them. Per germline, CDR1 MGHRA and CDR2 YSYEKL. The CDR3 bases are TGCGCCAGCAGCCAAGATGAGGGTCAGACTGGAAACACCATATATTTT. Translation gives CASSQDEGQTGNTIYF.

The chain has TRBV6-5 and TRBJ1-3, with 9 bases lining up with TRBD1. The V gene's germline CDR1 is MNHEY and CDR2 SVGAGI. The ends lost 5 bases at V and 3 bases at J; junction bases unmatched: 5. The CDR3 consists of 15 residues. CDR3 sequence: CASSLTGGGGNTIYF. CDR3 nucleotides: TGTGCCAGCAGTCTTACAGGGGGCGGTGGAAACACCATATATTTT.

This sequence joins TRBV3-1 (or the pseudogene TRBV3-2) and TRBJ1-1; tentatively, D is TRBD1 (5 bases). With 0 bases removed from V and 3 bases from J, the gap between germline ends came to 17 bases. CDR3 length equals 17 residues. Germline assignment: CDR1 LGHDT and CDR2 YNNKEL (reference sequence). DNA for the CDR3: TGTGCCAGCAGCCAAGATTGGTGGCAGGGTGATGACACTGAAGCTTTCTTT. Amino acid sequence: CASSQDWWQGDDTEAFF.

The chain combines TRBV9 with TRBJ2-5; 9 bases agree with TRBD2. Germline V gene sequence: CDR1 SGDLS, CDR2 YYNGEE. This CDR3 comprises 17 residues. V trimming: 0 bases; J trimming: 2 bases; junction bases outside the gene matches: 8. As DNA, the CDR3 is TGTGCCAGCAGCGTAGGTGCGGGGGGGTCTATTCAAGAGACCCAGTACTTC. The encoded protein is CASSVGAGGSIQETQYF.

This chain links TRBV21-1 with TRBJ1-2. TRBV21-1 is a pseudogene. The CDR3 length is 16 residues. The CDR3 bases are TGTGCCAGCAACCCACGGGAGGCCCCCGAAAACTATGGCTACACCTTC. It encodes CASNPREAPENYGYTF.

This clone was counted only a few times. The chain combines TRBV5-1 with TRBJ2-5; tentatively, D is TRBD1 (5 bases). This CDR3 contains 13 residues. V shed 0 bases and J shed 5 bases, with 8 bases lying between them. CDR1 is SGHRS and CDR2 is YFSETQ in the germline V gene. This CDR3 is CASSLEGVETQYF. CDR3 sequence (DNA): TGCGCCAGCAGCTTGGAAGGGGTTGAGACCCAGTACTTC. Supplemented by reference TRBV5-1 and TRBJ2-5, the full variable domain reads KAGVTQTPRYLIKTRGQQVTLSCSPISGHRSVSWYQQTPGQGLQFLFEYFSETQRNKGNFPGRFSGRQFSNSRSEMNVSTLELGDSALYLCASSLEGVETQYFGPGTRLLVL.

The chain is built from TRBV6-6 and TRBJ2-3, with D maybe TRBD1 (6 bases). Trimming removed 2 bases from V and 6 bases from J, with 12 bases in between. The CDR3 contains 14 residues. The V gene's germline CDR1 is MNHNY and CDR2 SVGAGI (reference sequence). CDR3 loop: CASSYRRGGDTQYF. CDR3 coding DNA: TGTGCCAGCAGTTACCGCAGGGGCGGGGATACGCAGTATTTT.